The clone carrying this T cell receptor beta chain has a single count. The J segment lost 8 bases and the V segment lost 6 bases, leaving 6 bases of the junction unmatched. The CDR3 sequence is 13 residues long. The V gene's germline CDR1 is MNHEY and CDR2 SVGAGI. This sample is drawn from a study of blood T cell repertoires in COVID-19. Study information: PBMCs, B-cell-depleted T cells, or T cells provided the cDNA or gDNA that made up the material.

In the source study's methods: From reference gene primer amplification, estimates of nucleated cell counts were derived. The table came from immunoSEQ multiplex PCR; TCRdb's copy has only in-frame clones and leaves some out. V and J calls and clone size are copied from that table; D and trimming were computed from the DNA. The table lists approximately 240,000 clones, 80% to 90% of them singletons. Those who participated ranged in age from roughly 18 to 100 years and resided in roughly 26 US areas. Cohort assignment relied on participant-reported clinical history. The sequencing sample was made of PBMCs or T cells enriched from blood (not recorded which). This chain connects TRBV6-5 to TRBJ1-4, with 7 bases matching TRBD1. The receptor was derived from a woman aged 18-30 years in a cohort exposed to, infected with or recovered from COVID-19 (not recorded which). For the CDR3, the DNA is TGTGCCAGCAGGCAACAGGGGCCAGAAAAACTGTTTTTT. It codes for CASRQQGPEKLFF.